The rows below give T cell receptor beta chains drawn from one sample of a study of T cell changes during pregnancy in multiple sclerosis. The data were produced by immunoSEQ multiplex PCR, yet TCRdb's version contains in-frame clones alone and is incomplete. Of approximately 37,000 clones listed, 80% to 95% were seen once; the top ten hold 0.3% to 0.4%. This specimen consisted of CD4+ T cells from peripheral blood mononuclear cells, obtained in the third trimester of pregnancy. These receptors all come from a female donor in good health, enrolled as a control in a pregnancy study. CDR3s include the opening cysteine and the closing phenylalanine or tryptophan. A D gene is named only where the DNA matches it firmly. For some rows the clone size is stated as once, few or many, or as a class when expanded; others skip it.

size	V	J	D	DNA	CDR3
-	TRBV6-1	TRBJ2-3	TRBD1	TGTGCCAGCACCGACAGGGGGCATCGGGCTACGCAGTATTTT	CASTDRGHRATQYF
-	TRBV6-4	TRBJ1-1	TRBD1	TGTGCCAGCTCCAGGGACAGGAACACTGAAGCTTTCTTT	CASSRDRNTEAFF
-	TRBV30	TRBJ2-1	-	TGTGCCTGGACAGTTGGCGGGGTATCGTACAATGAGCAGTTCTTC	CAWTVGGVSYNEQFF
-	TRBV7-7	TRBJ2-2	TRBD1	TGTGCTAGCAGCTTATTAACCGGGACAGGGCTCACCGGGGAGCTGTTTTTT	CASSLLTGTGLTGELFF
-	TRBV21-1	TRBJ1-2	-	TGTGCCAGCAGCCGCCCCGGGGGGGTCTATGGCTACACCTTC	CASSRPGGVYGYTF
-	TRBV2	TRBJ1-2	-	TGTGCCAGCAGTAAGGACAGCCTAAACTATGGCTACACCTTC	CASSKDSLNYGYTF
-	TRBV6-1	TRBJ2-7	TRBD2	TGTGCCAGCAGTACCGGGACTAGCGTCTACGAGCAGTACTTC	CASSTGTSVYEQYF
-	TRBV9	TRBJ2-4	-	TGTGCCAGCAGCGTAGATGGAACCGGGGACATTCAGTACTTC	CASSVDGTGDIQYF
-	TRBV6-5	TRBJ1-1	TRBD1	TGTGCCAGCGCCACGGGACAGGGGGCGAAAGCTTTCTTT	CASATGQGAKAFF
once	TRBV19	TRBJ1-5	TRBD1	TGTGCCAGTAGTGAACAGGGGGTCGGCCAGCCCCAGCATTTT	CASSEQGVGQPQHF
-	TRBV18	TRBJ2-4	-	TGTGCCAGCTCACCACTGGAGGTGTTAGCCAAAAACATTCAGTACTTC	CASSPLEVLAKNIQYF
few	TRBV30	TRBJ1-2	-	TGTGCCTGGAGTGTACAGGGCGGTGGCTACACCTTC	CAWSVQGGGYTF
-	TRBV5-1	TRBJ2-6	-	TGCGCCAGCAGCTCACGGGGCTCTGGGGCCAACGTCCTGACTTTC	CASSSRGSGANVLTF
-	TRBV28	TRBJ2-7	TRBD1	TGTGCCAGCAGTTCCCCTTCGACAGGGCGTACCTACGAGCAGTACTTC	CASSSPSTGRTYEQYF
-	TRBV5-1	TRBJ1-2	TRBD1	TGCGCCAGCAGCCTCGGACAGGGGTTTGCCTATGGCTACACCTTC	CASSLGQGFAYGYTF
-	TRBV4-1	TRBJ2-1	TRBD2	TGCGCCAGCAGAAACAGTCTAGCGGGAGGGCCGAGCGACAATGAGCAGTTCTTC	CASRNSLAGGPSDNEQFF
once	TRBV19	TRBJ2-1	-	TGTGCCAGTAGTACCGGAGGAAGCCTATGGAATGAGCAGTTCTTC	CASSTGGSLWNEQFF
-	TRBV30	TRBJ2-3	TRBD2	TGTGCCTGGAGTGAGTGGACTAGTTTTATAGCAGATACGCAGTATTTT	CAWSEWTSFIADTQYF
-	TRBV6-5	TRBJ1-1	-	TGTGCCAGCGGCCCCTGGGCGGGGGTGAACACTGAAGCTTTCTTT	CASGPWAGVNTEAFF
few	TRBV6-5	TRBJ1-5	-	TGTGCCAGCAGTTACTCGGGGGGGGGACATCAGCCCCAGCATTTT	CASSYSGGGHQPQHF
-	TRBV19	TRBJ1-2	-	TGTGCCAGTAGTTCAGGGCCCTATGGCTACACCTTC	CASSSGPYGYTF
-	TRBV27	TRBJ1-1	-	TGTGCCAGCAGTCGCACAGGGCTCAACACTGAAGCTTTCTTT	CASSRTGLNTEAFF
-	TRBV5-4	TRBJ2-7	TRBD2	TGTGCCAGCAGCTCGGGACTAGCCGCCTACGAGCAGTACTTC	CASSSGLAAYEQYF
-	TRBV6-1	TRBJ1-4	TRBD1	TGTGCCAGCAGTGACCGGACAGGGGTTAATGAAAAACTGTTTTTT	CASSDRTGVNEKLFF
few	TRBV19	TRBJ2-7	-	TGTGCCACCAAGTATGCGGGTGGCGAGCAGTACTTC	CATKYAGGEQYF
-	TRBV5-6	TRBJ1-2	TRBD1	TGTGCCAGCAGCTGGGACAGACAGTATGGCTACACCTTC	CASSWDRQYGYTF
-	TRBV5-1	TRBJ2-7	-	TGCGCCAGCAGCTTCGGGACACCAAGCTCCTACGAGCAGTACTTC	CASSFGTPSSYEQYF
-	TRBV10-2	TRBJ1-5	-	TGCGCCAGCAGAGGGGGAATCGGTCAGCCCCAGCATTTT	CASRGGIGQPQHF
once	TRBV11-3	TRBJ2-2	TRBD2	TGTGCCAGCAGCATTCGAGCGGGAGGGCCGGCCGGGGAGCTGTTTTTT	CASSIRAGGPAGELFF
-	TRBV19	TRBJ2-7	-	TGTGCCAGTAGGCGAACAGACGTCAGCTCCTACGAGCAGTACTTC	CASRRTDVSSYEQYF
-	TRBV7-9	TRBJ1-1	-	TGTGCCAGCAGCTTAGCGTACGGGAACACTGAAGCTTTCTTT	CASSLAYGNTEAFF
-	TRBV25-1	TRBJ1-4	TRBD1	TGTGCCAGCAGTGAGGGGGGAAGGGGACAGATAGAAAAACTGTTTTTT	CASSEGGRGQIEKLFF
once	TRBV27	TRBJ2-5	-	TGTGCCAGCAGTTTACTAGATAGGCCAGAGACCCAGTACTTC	CASSLLDRPETQYF
-	TRBV27	TRBJ1-4	-	TGTGCCAGCAGCCCCCGGACTTCAAATGAAAAACTGTTTTTT	CASSPRTSNEKLFF
few	TRBV19	TRBJ1-5	TRBD1	TGTGCCAGTAGACTCGACAGGGCGAGCAATCAGCCCCAGCATTTT	CASRLDRASNQPQHF
-	TRBV7-9	TRBJ1-1	-	TGTGCCAGCAGCCCTCAGGTCTCCTTGAACACTGAAGCTTTCTTT	CASSPQVSLNTEAFF
-	TRBV18	TRBJ2-1	-	TGTGCCAGCTCACCAGATCGGGAAGGGCAGTTCTTC	CASSPDREGQFF